The 2 T cell receptor beta chains presented below share a single source sample, sequenced in a study of shared clonotypes between healthy human individuals. TCRdb's copy holds only in-frame clones and misses some; the assay was immunoSEQ multiplex PCR. Of 1.5 million to 2.5 million clones listed, about 95% are singletons. Only CD45RO-negative cells positively selected for CCR7 counted as naive CD8 cells, so terminally differentiated effector memory CD45RA+ cells were excluded. Material: naive CD8+ T cells sorted from blood. Source of these receptors: a man younger than 35 in good health.

The V and J genes are TRBV4-3 and TRBJ2-3, with a weak D call TRBD2 (6 bases). Trimming removed 0 bases at V and 5 bases at J, with 9 bases between. The CDR3 is 14 residues long. Germline CDR1 reads LGHNA; CDR2 reads YSLEER. The CDR3, as DNA: TGCGCCAGCAGCCAAGAAGAGGAGGGAGATACGCAGTATTTT. The encoded protein is CASSQEEEGDTQYF.

The chain recombines TRBV5-4 with TRBJ2-7; TRBD1 matches 7 bases. Per the germline V gene, CDR1 is SGHNT and CDR2 is YYREEE (reference sequence). V was pared by 2 bases and J by 3 bases, with 11 bases of the junction left unmatched. The CDR3 sequence is 16 residues long. CDR3 loop: CASSLKTGTLFYEQYF. CDR3 nucleotides: TGTGCCAGCAGCTTAAAGACAGGGACCCTATTCTACGAGCAGTACTTC. The complete variable domain, with remaining parts taken from reference TRBV5-4 and TRBJ2-7, reads ETGVTQSPTHLIKTRGQQVTLRCSSQSGHNTVSWYQQALGQGPQFIFQYYREEENGRGNFPPRFSGLQFPNYSSELNVNALELDDSALYLCASSLKTGTLFYEQYFGPGTRLTVT.